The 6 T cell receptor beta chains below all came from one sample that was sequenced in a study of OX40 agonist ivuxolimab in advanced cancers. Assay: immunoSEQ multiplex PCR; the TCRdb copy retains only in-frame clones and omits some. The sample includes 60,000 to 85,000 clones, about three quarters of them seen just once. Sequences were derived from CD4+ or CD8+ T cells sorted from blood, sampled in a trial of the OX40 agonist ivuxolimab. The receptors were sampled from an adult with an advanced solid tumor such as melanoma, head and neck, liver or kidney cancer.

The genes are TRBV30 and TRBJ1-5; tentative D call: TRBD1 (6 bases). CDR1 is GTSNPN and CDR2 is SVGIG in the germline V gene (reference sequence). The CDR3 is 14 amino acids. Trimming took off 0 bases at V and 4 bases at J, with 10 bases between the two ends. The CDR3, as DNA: TGTGCCTGGAGTGTAGACAGGACGAATCAGCCCCAGCATTTT. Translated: CAWSVDRTNQPQHF.

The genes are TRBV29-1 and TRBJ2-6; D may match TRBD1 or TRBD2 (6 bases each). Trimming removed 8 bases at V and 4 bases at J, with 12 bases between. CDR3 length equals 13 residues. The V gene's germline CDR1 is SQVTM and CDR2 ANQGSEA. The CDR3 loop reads CSCRGLGANVLTF. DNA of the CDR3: TGCAGCTGCCGGGGGCTGGGGGCCAACGTCCTGACTTTC.

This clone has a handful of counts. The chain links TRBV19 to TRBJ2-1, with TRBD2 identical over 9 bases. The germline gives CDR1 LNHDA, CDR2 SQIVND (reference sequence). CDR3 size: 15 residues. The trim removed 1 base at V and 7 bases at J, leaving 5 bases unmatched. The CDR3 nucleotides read TGTGCCAGTAGTATAGGACTAGCGGTAGGGAATGAGCAGTTCTTC. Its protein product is CASSIGLAVGNEQFF.

DNA of the CDR3: TGCGCCAGCAGCTTGCTAGCGGGAACTAACAATGAGCAGTTCTTC. Translated: CASSLLAGTNNEQFF. The chain carries TRBV5-1 and TRBJ2-1, with 9 bases lining up with TRBD2. Germline-derived CDR1 and CDR2 are SGHRS and YFSETQ. The CDR3 loop spans 15 amino acids. The V gene end was trimmed by 1 base and the J gene end by 5 bases; junction bases not matched to a gene: 4.

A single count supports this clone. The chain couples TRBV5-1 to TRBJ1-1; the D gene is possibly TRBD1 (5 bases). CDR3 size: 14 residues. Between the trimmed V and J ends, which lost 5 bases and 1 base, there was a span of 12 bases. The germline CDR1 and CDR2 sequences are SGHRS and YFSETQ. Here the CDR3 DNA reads TGCGCCAGCAGATTCTCAGGACAGAACACTGAAGCTTTCTTT. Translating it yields CASRFSGQNTEAFF. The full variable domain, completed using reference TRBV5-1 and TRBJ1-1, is KAGVTQTPRYLIKTRGQQVTLSCSPISGHRSVSWYQQTPGQGLQFLFEYFSETQRNKGNFPGRFSGRQFSNSRSEMNVSTLELGDSALYLCASRFSGQNTEAFFGQGTRLTVV.

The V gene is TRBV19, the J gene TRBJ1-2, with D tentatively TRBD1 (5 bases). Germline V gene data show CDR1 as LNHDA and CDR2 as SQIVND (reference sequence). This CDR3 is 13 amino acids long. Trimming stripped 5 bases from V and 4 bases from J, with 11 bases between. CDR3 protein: CASSQLGPYGYTF. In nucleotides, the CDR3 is TGTGCCAGTAGTCAATTGGGACCCTATGGCTACACCTTC.